The 11 T cell receptor beta chains in this list originate from one sample, sequenced in a study of OX40 agonist ivuxolimab in advanced cancers. Here immunoSEQ multiplex PCR was the method, and the copy in TCRdb shows in-frame clones only, minus some. Here the sample spans 70,000 or so clones, approximately 81% being singletons. The material sequenced was CD4+ or CD8+ T cells sorted from blood, taken in a trial of the OX40 agonist ivuxolimab. These receptors all stem from an adult with an advanced solid tumor such as melanoma, head and neck, liver or kidney cancer.

This rearrangement joins TRBV6-5 to TRBJ2-7, with a tentative D call TRBD1 (6 bases). Trimming cost V 0 bases and J 0 bases, with 9 bases left between them. Germline lookup yields CDR1 MNHEY and CDR2 SVGAGI. The CDR3 is 15 residues long. The CDR3 loop reads CASSYSRQASYEQYF. CDR3 DNA: TGTGCCAGCAGTTACTCGAGACAGGCCTCCTACGAGCAGTACTTC.

This clone was picked up a small number of times. The rearrangement uses TRBV6-4 and TRBJ1-6, with 7 bases matching TRBD1. This CDR3 comprises 14 residues. CDR1 MRHNA and CDR2 SNTAGT come from the germline V gene. After removal of 2 bases from V and 11 bases from J, the junction contained 6 bases not matched to a gene. The CDR3 nucleotides are TGTGCCAGCAGTGACGGAAACAGGGGTACACCCCTCCACTTT. Protein: CASSDGNRGTPLHF.

The V gene is TRBV5-1, the J gene TRBJ2-2; no clear D. V lost 0 bases, J lost 0 bases, and 9 bases lay in between. Looked up from germline, CDR1 is SGHRS and CDR2 is YFSETQ. The CDR3 sequence is 16 residues long. In DNA form, the CDR3 reads TGCGCCAGCAGCTTGGGACATATCGCGAACACCGGGGAGCTGTTTTTT. This gives the protein CASSLGHIANTGELFF.

The chain couples TRBV6-1 to TRBJ1-2; the D gene is possibly TRBD1 (5 bases). Deletions cut 1 base from V and 4 bases from J, with 13 bases between. The CDR3 is 15 residues long. Per the germline V gene, CDR1 is MNHNS and CDR2 is SASEGT. The CDR3 reads CASSEEGRVSYGYTF. The CDR3 DNA sequence: TGTGCCAGCAGTGAAGAGGGCAGGGTTAGCTATGGCTACACCTTC.

The chain combines TRBV2 with TRBJ2-5; D gene ambiguous. The CDR3 sequence is 12 residues long. The ends were cut back, 3 bases at V and 5 bases at J, with 7 bases in the middle. Germline V gene data show CDR1 as SNHLY and CDR2 as FYNNEI. CDR3 nucleotide sequence: TGTGCCAGCAGTGAGAACCGGGAGACCCAGTACTTC. Translated: CASSENRETQYF. The variable domain in full, with the rest retrieved from reference TRBV2 and TRBJ2-5, is EPEVTQTPSHQVTQMGQEVILRCVPISNHLYFYWYRQILGQKVEFLVSFYNNEISEKSEIFDDQFSVERPDGSNFTLKIRSTKLEDSAMYFCASSENRETQYFGPGTRLLVL.

The CDR3: CASISLTHEQYF. The CDR3 nucleotides read TGTGCCAGCATTTCCCTAACCCACGAGCAGTACTTC. The V gene is TRBV6-1, the J gene TRBJ2-7; D not certain. Looked up from germline, CDR1 is MNHNS and CDR2 is SASEGT. Trimming took off 7 bases at V and 5 bases at J, with 12 bases between the two ends. This CDR3 has 12 amino acids.

The V and J genes are TRBV29-1 and TRBJ2-5, with 10 bases matching TRBD2. The CDR3 extends over 14 amino acids. V shed 4 bases, J shed 4 bases, and the junction held 6 bases outside the gene matches. Germline V CDR1 and CDR2: SQVTM, ANQGSEA. The chain's CDR3 is CSVVAGGGGETQYF. The CDR3 DNA is TGCAGCGTTGTAGCGGGGGGCGGGGGAGAGACCCAGTACTTC.

The chain carries TRBV27 and TRBJ2-1; 7 bases align to TRBD2. CDR3 length: 16 residues. J was trimmed by 7 bases and V by 2 bases; bases with no gene match: 11. CDR1 and CDR2 from the germline V gene are MNHEY and SMNVEV (reference sequence). CDR3 in amino acids: CASSLTDSRRGNEQFF. The CDR3 DNA follows: TGTGCCAGCAGTTTAACGGATAGCAGGCGGGGGAATGAGCAGTTCTTC.

V and J are TRBV5-4 and TRBJ1-5, with 7 bases matching TRBD1. After removal of 0 bases from V and 4 bases from J, the junction contained 1 base not matched to a gene. Germline-derived CDR1 and CDR2 are SGHNT and YYREEE (reference sequence). This CDR3 region has 14 residues. CDR3 nucleotide sequence: TGTGCCAGCAGCTTGGCGGGACAGAATCAGCCCCAGCATTTT. Residues: CASSLAGQNQPQHF.

The rearrangement links TRBV6-5 to TRBJ1-2; 9 bases agree with TRBD1. Per germline, CDR1 MNHEY and CDR2 SVGAGI. The J segment lost 3 bases and the V segment lost 4 bases, leaving 6 bases of the junction unmatched. This CDR3 comprises 15 residues. In DNA form, the CDR3 reads TGTGCCAGCAGTTCCCAGGGGACAGGGTACTATGGCTACACCTTC. Translated, it gives CASSSQGTGYYGYTF.

The V and J genes are TRBV9 and TRBJ2-5; 9 nucleotides match TRBD1. The germline V gene has CDR1 SGDLS and CDR2 YYNGEE. This CDR3 spans 17 amino acids. With 0 bases clipped from V and 4 bases from J, the junction kept 10 bases outside the gene matches. CDR3 nucleotides: TGTGCCAGCAGCGTAGCAACAGGGGGCCCTACAAGAGAGACCCAGTACTTC. This encodes CASSVATGGPTRETQYF. Full variable domain (rest looked up from reference TRBV9 and TRBJ2-5): DSGVTQTPKHLITATGQRVTLRCSPRSGDLSVYWYQQSLDQGLQFLIQYYNGEERAKGNILERFSAQQFPDLHSELNLSSLELGDSALYFCASSVATGGPTRETQYFGPGTRLLVL.